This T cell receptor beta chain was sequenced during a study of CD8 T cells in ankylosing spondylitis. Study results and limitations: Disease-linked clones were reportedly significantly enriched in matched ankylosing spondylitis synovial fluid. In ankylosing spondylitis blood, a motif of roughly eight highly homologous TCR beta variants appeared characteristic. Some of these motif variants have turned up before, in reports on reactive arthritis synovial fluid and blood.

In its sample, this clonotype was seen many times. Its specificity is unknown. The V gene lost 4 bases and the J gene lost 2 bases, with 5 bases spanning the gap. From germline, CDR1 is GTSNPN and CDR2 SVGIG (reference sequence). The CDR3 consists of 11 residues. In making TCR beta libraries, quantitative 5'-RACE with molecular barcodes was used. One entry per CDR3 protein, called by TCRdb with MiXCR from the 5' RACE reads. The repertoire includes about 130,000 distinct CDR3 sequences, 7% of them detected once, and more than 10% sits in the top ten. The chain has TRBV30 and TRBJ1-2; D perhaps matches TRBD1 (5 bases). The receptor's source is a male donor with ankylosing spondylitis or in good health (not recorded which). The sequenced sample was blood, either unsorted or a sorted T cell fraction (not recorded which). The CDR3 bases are TGTGCCTGGACAGGGAACTATGGCTACACCTTC. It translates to CAWTGNYGYTF.